One and the same sample provided the 15 T cell receptor beta chains below, sequenced in a study of T cells in Graves' hyperthyroidism and ophthalmopathy. Amplified TCR beta CDR3 regions derived from RNA transcripts. Initially, a first-round RT-PCR of the TCR CDR3 employed the HTBI primer set. Via MiXCR, TCRdb re-called the multiplex PCR reads, giving one row per CDR3 protein. The sample yields hundreds of thousands of distinct CDR3 sequences, around 15% seen once. Sequenced: blood. The receptors were sampled from a young woman with Graves' hyperthyroidism.

This clonotype appeared a few times. The V call is TRBV6-1, the J call TRBJ1-4; tentatively, D is TRBD1 (6 bases). The ends were cut back, 6 bases at V and 4 bases at J, with 18 bases in the middle. This CDR3 region has 16 residues. The germline V gene encodes CDR1 MNHNS and CDR2 SASEGT. The CDR3 sequence: CASRRSGVSGNEKLFF. The DNA of the CDR3 is TGTGCCAGCAGACGATCAGGGGTTTCGGGTAATGAAAAACTGTTTTTT.

This clonotype was seen more than once but under ten times. The rearrangement joins TRBV4-1 to TRBJ2-3; 12 bases line up with TRBD2. V shed 4 bases and J 4 bases; nucleotides not matched to a gene: 6. Germline lookup yields CDR1 MGHRA and CDR2 YSYEKL. The CDR3 totals 16 residues. CDR3 sequence (DNA): TGCGCCAGCAGCCGTACCCGACTAGCGGGAGCAGATACGCAGTATTTT. This encodes CASSRTRLAGADTQYF.

This clonotype was counted ten times or more. The J gene is TRBJ1-1, the V gene TRBV12-3 or TRBV12-4; D is unclear. V shed 6 bases and J shed 6 bases, with 17 bases lying between them. This CDR3 is 14 amino acids long. This CDR3 reads CASSALGILAEAFF. In DNA, the CDR3 is TGTGCCAGCAGCGCATTGGGGATCCTGGCTGAAGCTTTCTTT.

This clonotype was counted a few times. This rearrangement joins TRBV28 to TRBJ2-4, with a possible D match to TRBD1 (8 bases). Germline V gene data show CDR1 as MDHEN and CDR2 as SYDVKM. Deletions cut 5 bases from V and 7 bases from J, with 18 bases between. CDR3 length: 15 amino acids. The CDR3 region has the DNA TGTGCCAGCAGTCAACCACAGGGGGGGCGGAACATTCAGTACTTC. Residues: CASSQPQGGRNIQYF.

This clonotype was counted ten times or more. The chain employs TRBV6-2 or TRBV6-3 and TRBJ2-7; the D is unclear. V lost 4 bases and J lost 0, with 10 bases in between. CDR1 is MNHEY, CDR2 SVGEGT, per germline. This CDR3 has 14 residues. The CDR3 here is CASSWTATSYEQYF. The DNA of the CDR3 is TGTGCCAGCAGTTGGACGGCCACCTCCTACGAGCAGTACTTC.

The CDR3: CSVHRGLAAFF. The CDR3, as DNA: TGCAGCGTCCACAGGGGGCTAGCGGCTTTCTTT. J is TRBJ1-1 and V is TRBV29-1, with 9 nucleotides matching TRBD1. Per germline, CDR1 SQVTM and CDR2 ANQGSEA. CDR3 length: 11 amino acids. Germline trimming cut 6 bases from V and 11 bases from J; bases unmatched to any gene: 7.

The genes are TRBV4-1 and TRBJ1-1; maybe TRBD1 (6 bases). Germline-derived CDR1 and CDR2 are MGHRA and YSYEKL. CDR3 size: 16 residues. V was cut by 1 base and J by 7 bases, with 19 bases left in between. Here the CDR3 reads CASSQGVFQGLSEAFF. The CDR3 coding sequence is TGCGCCAGCAGCCAAGGGGTTTTCCAGGGGCTCAGTGAAGCTTTCTTT.

This clonotype was seen repeatedly, ten times or more. CDR3 DNA sequence: TGTGCCATCAGCTACGGGCGGGACAGCTCCTACGAGCAGTACTTC. Its protein product is CAISYGRDSSYEQYF. The chain is built from TRBV10-3 and TRBJ2-7, with D possibly matching TRBD1 (7 bases). This CDR3 has 15 residues. V was cut by 6 bases and J by 0 bases, with 15 bases left in between. Germline V gene data show CDR1 as ENHRY and CDR2 as SYGVKD.

J is TRBJ1-2 and V is TRBV27, with D tentatively TRBD1 (5 bases). The CDR3 is 14 residues long. The V end was cut by 0 bases, the J end by 6 bases, with 11 bases between. Germline V gene data show CDR1 as MNHEY and CDR2 as SMNVEV (reference sequence). The CDR3 reads CASSLSPGMNGYTF. CDR3 DNA sequence: TGTGCCAGCAGTTTATCACCAGGGATGAATGGCTACACCTTC.

This clonotype turned up a few times. The chain combines TRBV27 with TRBJ2-3, with D maybe TRBD1 (5 bases). V lost 2 bases and J lost 4, with 13 bases in between. The CDR3 has 15 residues. Per germline, CDR1 MNHEY and CDR2 SMNVEV (reference sequence). CDR3 in amino acids: CASSLVRAAPDTQYF. In DNA form, the CDR3 reads TGTGCCAGCAGTTTAGTCAGGGCAGCCCCAGATACGCAGTATTTT.

This clonotype was detected only a few times. This sequence joins TRBV5-1 and TRBJ2-7; TRBD1 matches 10 bases. Germline V gene lookup returns CDR1 SGHRS and CDR2 YFSETQ. V lost 3 bases, J lost 4 bases, and 10 bases stayed unmatched. The CDR3 runs to 16 residues. The CDR3 DNA follows: TGCGCCAGCAGCTCCAACTCCGGGACAGGGGCGTACGAGCAGTACTTC. Its translation: CASSSNSGTGAYEQYF.

This clonotype has a handful of counts. The chain carries TRBV28 and TRBJ2-2, with D perhaps TRBD2 (6 bases). The V gene's germline CDR1 is MDHEN and CDR2 SYDVKM. The V end lost 6 bases, the J end lost 6 bases, and 14 bases lay between the germline ends. The CDR3 has 14 residues. The CDR3 DNA sequence: TGTGCCAGCAGCCCTAGGACTATCTCCGGGGAGCTGTTTTTT. This codes for CASSPRTISGELFF.

This clonotype was recorded many times. An end of the junction differs from the germline gene, which may be a read error. The CDR3 is CASRFEGTAQETQYF. The CDR3, as DNA: TGTGCCAGCCGTTTTGAAGGGACAGCCCAAGAGACCCAGTACTTC. J is TRBJ2-5 and V is TRBV28; 7 nucleotides align to TRBD1. Germline CDR1 and CDR2: MDHEN and SYDVKM. This CDR3 has 15 residues.

The rearrangement joins TRBV6-1 to TRBJ2-7, with 7 bases identical to TRBD1. This CDR3 comprises 12 residues. The ends lost 8 bases at V and 3 bases at J; junction bases unmatched: 4. Germline CDR1 and CDR2: MNHNS and SASEGT. CDR3 amino acids: CASWDSIYEQYF. The CDR3 coding sequence is TGTGCCAGCTGGGACAGTATCTACGAGCAGTACTTC.

The chain joins TRBV27 to TRBJ1-5, with D unclear. Trimming removed 6 bases at V and 3 bases at J, with 18 bases between. Germline V gene lookup returns CDR1 MNHEY and CDR2 SMNVEV (reference sequence). The CDR3 totals 16 residues. The CDR3 loop reads CASRPRNGGFNQPQHF. CDR3 DNA sequence: TGTGCCAGCAGACCCCGAAATGGTGGGTTCAATCAGCCCCAGCATTTT.